This T cell receptor beta chain was sequenced for a study of T cell clonotyping in hematopoietic cell transplantation. Study observations and caveats: Higher Inverse Simpson Index values in graft donor and pretransplant recipient predicted broader posttransplant TCR diversity.

The V gene lost 0 bases and the J gene lost 4 bases, with 15 bases spanning the gap. The CDR3 totals 15 residues. The V gene's germline CDR1 is GTSNPN and CDR2 SVGIG (reference sequence). Method: immunoSEQ multiplex PCR; TCRdb's copy keeps in-frame clones and lacks some. The table records over 25,000 clones, around 95% of them present only once. About this clone: Its antigen remains unidentified.

V and J are TRBV30 and TRBJ1-2; a possible D gene is TRBD1 (5 bases). This receptor was identified in a man aged 45-60 years in good health. Some clones in this sample may be carry-over from other donors' samples. The sequenced sample consisted of peripheral blood mononuclear cells. The CDR3 bases are TGTGCCTGGAGTGTGGGACGGGGTGGAACCTATGGCTACACCTTC. Translated, it gives CAWSVGRGGTYGYTF. Drawing the rest from reference TRBV30 and TRBJ1-2, the complete variable domain is SQTIHQWPATLVQPVGSPLSLECTVEGTSNPNLYWYRQAAGRGLQLLFYSVGIGQISSEVPQNLSASRPQDRQFILSSKKLLLSDSGFYLCAWSVGRGGTYGYTFGSGTRLTVV.